The sequence of this T cell receptor beta chain was determined in a study of shared clonotypes between healthy human individuals. Study processing details: ImmunoSEQ sequences covered only the junction and lacked quality scores; filtering therefore differed. Libraries were prepared by immunoSEQ multiplex PCR; TCRdb keeps only in-frame clonotypes and omits some of them. V and J calls and clone size are as listed in that table; D and trimming were resolved from the DNA. Among hundreds of thousands of clones listed, roughly 98% were seen once. As defined, naive CD8 cells were CD45RO-negative and positively selected for CCR7, with terminally differentiated effector memory CD45RA+ cells excluded. With regard to this clone: Its antigen is unknown.

Whole-study findings and limits: Non-shared clonotypes showed lower generation probabilities than clonotypes common to all four donors.

V lost 2 bases and J lost 1, with 8 bases in between. The CDR3 consists of 14 residues. CDR1 is MNHNS, CDR2 SASEGT, per germline. This TCR came from a man younger than 40 in good health. The J gene is TRBJ1-1, the V gene TRBV6-1, with D possibly being TRBD1 (5 bases). Sequencing was done on a sample of naive CD8+ T cells sorted from blood. The DNA for the CDR3 is TGTGCCAGCAGTGAACGAGGGGCGAACACTGAAGCTTTCTTT. This sequence encodes CASSERGANTEAFF.